Listed below are T cell receptor beta chains from one sample, sequenced in a study of identical twins. TCRdb reanalysed the 5' RACE reads using MiXCR and keeps one entry per CDR3 protein. Of fewer than 250,000 distinct CDR3 sequences listed, 6% to 8.5% were seen once; the top ten hold 5% to 6%. The sample also formed part of further work on yellow fever vaccine responses in identical twins.

The specimen was CD8+ T cells sorted from blood. The receptors come from a woman aged 18 to 35 in good health. Each CDR3 is given with its conserved first and last residue. The D gene is left open where the match is weak. Clone size is not always given. Where it is, it says once, few, many or a class for expanded clones.

v_call,j_call,d_call,clone_size,cdr3_nt,cdr3_aa
TRBV20-1,TRBJ2-1,TRBD2,-,TGCAGTGCTTTCACGGGACTAGACAATGAGCAGTTCTTC,CSAFTGLDNEQFF
TRBV12-3/TRBV12-4,TRBJ2-3,TRBD2,few,TGTGCCAGCAGTTTAGCGCCCCTAGCGGCATCCCCAGATACGCAGTATTTT,CASSLAPLAASPDTQYF
TRBV6-1,TRBJ2-2,-,many,TGTGCCAGCAGTGTACAGGGGGGGGACACCGGGGAGCTGTTTTTT,CASSVQGGDTGELFF
TRBV11-3,TRBJ2-2,-,few,TGTGCCAGCAGCTCCCGGTGGGGGGGGCAGAACACCGGGGAGCTGTTTTTT,CASSSRWGGQNTGELFF
TRBV6-2/TRBV6-3,TRBJ1-1,-,few,TGTGCCAGCAGCCGCCGTGTGGCGAGTGCTTTCTTT,CASSRRVASAFF
TRBV5-4,TRBJ2-3,-,-,TGTGCCAGCAGCTTGGAACGGGTTGCAGATACGCAGTATTTT,CASSLERVADTQYF
TRBV7-9,TRBJ2-1,-,once,TGTGCCAGCAGCCGCCTAGGGAGTAGGTACAATGAGCAGTTCTTC,CASSRLGSRYNEQFF
TRBV28,TRBJ2-2,TRBD2,-,TGTGCCAGCAGTTGGGGGGGAACCACCGGGGAGCTGTTTTTT,CASSWGGTTGELFF
TRBV29-1,TRBJ2-3,TRBD2,many,TGCAGCGTTGAATGGCTAGCGGAAAGAGGACCAGATACGCAGTATTTT,CSVEWLAERGPDTQYF
TRBV11-2,TRBJ2-4,TRBD2,few,TGTGCCAGCAGCTTAGGGATACTAGCGGGAGGGCCAAGGGTGTCGAAAAACATTCAGTACTTC,CASSLGILAGGPRVSKNIQYF
TRBV12-3/TRBV12-4,TRBJ2-3,TRBD2,many,TGTGCCAGCAGTTTTAGCGGGGGGTCAGATACGCAGTATTTT,CASSFSGGSDTQYF
TRBV2,TRBJ2-5,TRBD2,few,TGTGCCAGCTTACGACTAGCGGGCAGCCAAGAGACCCAGTACTTC,CASLRLAGSQETQYF
TRBV20-1,TRBJ1-2,-,few,TGCAGTGCTACAGACCTTGGCTATGGCTACACCTTC,CSATDLGYGYTF
TRBV7-8,TRBJ2-7,TRBD1,few,TGTGCCAGCAGCTTGGGACAGAGCAACCTTTGGGCCGAGCAGTACTTC,CASSLGQSNLWAEQYF
TRBV4-2,TRBJ2-7,TRBD2,many,TGTGCCAGCAGCCAAGATTGGACTAGCAGCTTCACCTACGAGCAGTACTTC,CASSQDWTSSFTYEQYF
TRBV12-3/TRBV12-4,TRBJ2-5,TRBD1,few,TGTGCCAGCAGCCACCGGGACAGGGGTGAGACCCAGTACTTC,CASSHRDRGETQYF
TRBV27,TRBJ2-2,-,few,TGTGCCAGCAGTTGGGCACAGGAGGACACCGGGGAGCTGTTTTTT,CASSWAQEDTGELFF
TRBV11-2,TRBJ2-1,TRBD2,-,TGTGCCAGCAGCCTAGCGGGAAGGGTGAATGAGCAGTTCTTC,CASSLAGRVNEQFF
TRBV9,TRBJ2-1,-,many,TGTGCCAGCAGCGTAGTTGCCGGGGGAGACTACAATGAGCAGTTCTTC,CASSVVAGGDYNEQFF
TRBV7-9,TRBJ2-3,-,many,TGTGCCAGCAGCCCCGGGACGGGAAGCACAGATACGCAGTATTTT,CASSPGTGSTDTQYF
TRBV20-1,TRBJ1-5,-,few,TGCAGTGCTAGAGGGGGGGAGATACCTAGCAATCAGCCCCAGCATTTT,CSARGGEIPSNQPQHF
TRBV10-1,TRBJ1-1,-,few,TGCGCCAGCAGTGAGTCGATGGGATCCACTGAAGCTTTCTTT,CASSESMGSTEAFF
TRBV12-3/TRBV12-4,TRBJ1-1,TRBD1,-,TGTGCCAGCAGGACAGGGGGCTTGGGCACTGAAGCTTTCTTT,CASRTGGLGTEAFF
TRBV20-1,TRBJ2-7,-,few,TGCAGTGCTAGAGATCAACTCCTCTCCTACGAGCAGTACTTC,CSARDQLLSYEQYF